These 15 T cell receptor beta chains share one sample of origin, sequenced in a study of chemoradiotherapy in HPV16-positive cancers. Libraries were prepared by immunoSEQ multiplex PCR; TCRdb keeps only in-frame clonotypes and omits some of them. The table has 12,000 or so clones, 75% to 80% seen once. The sample was gathered from a patient who underwent chemoradiotherapy. The source of these receptors is a human donor with HPV-associated anogenital cancer.

The chain joins TRBV10-2 to TRBJ1-5; D uncertain. CDR1 and CDR2 (germline): WSHSY, SAAADI. The CDR3 runs 14 residues. Trimming removed 3 bases from V and 4 bases from J, with 10 bases in between. CDR3 in DNA: TGCGCCAGCAGTGACTTCCACGGTAATCAGCCCCAGCATTTT. It translates to CASSDFHGNQPQHF.

Worth noting for this clone: The junction does not match germline at one end; this may be a read error. This chain uses TRBV7-2 with TRBJ2-7; possibly TRBD1 or TRBD2 for D (5 bases each). The germline CDR1 and CDR2 sequences are SGHTA and FQGNSA. This CDR3 comprises 10 residues. The CDR3 coding sequence is TGTGCCAGCAGCTTAGTGCTGGGGGACTTC. Protein product: CASSLVLGDF.

The chain uses TRBV4-1 and TRBJ1-3, with TRBD1 as a possible D gene (5 bases). Germline V gives CDR1 MGHRA, CDR2 YSYEKL. V lost 2 bases to trimming and J lost 2 bases, with 7 bases between them. CDR3 length: 14 residues. CDR3 sequence (DNA): TGCGCCAGCAGCCAAAGGGGACCTGGAAACACCATATATTTT. It translates to CASSQRGPGNTIYF.

The chain employs TRBV29-1 and TRBJ1-1; D is unclear. Trimming took off 2 bases at V and 2 bases at J, with 9 bases between the two ends. Germline lookup yields CDR1 SQVTM and CDR2 ANQGSEA. The CDR3 is 13 residues long. CDR3 loop: CSVELYSNTEAFF. Here the CDR3 DNA reads TGCAGCGTTGAATTGTACAGTAACACTGAAGCTTTCTTT.

The rearrangement joins TRBV5-4 to TRBJ1-1, with unresolved D. V lost 0 bases to trimming and J lost 0 bases, with 6 bases between them. Germline V gene data show CDR1 as SGHNT and CDR2 as YYREEE (reference sequence). This CDR3 has 14 residues. The CDR3 protein is CASSLAAVNTEAFF. The CDR3 DNA sequence: TGTGCCAGCAGCTTGGCAGCTGTGAACACTGAAGCTTTCTTT.

The chain links TRBV10-3 to TRBJ2-5; D is ambiguous. CDR3 length: 11 amino acids. Trimming removed 3 bases from V and 4 bases from J, with 3 bases in between. Germline V gene sequence: CDR1 ENHRY, CDR2 SYGVKD. The DNA of the CDR3 is TGTGCCATCAGTGACCGAGAGACCCAGTACTTC. Translated, it gives CAISDRETQYF.

This chain links TRBV4-1 with TRBJ2-1, with a tentative D call TRBD2 (5 bases). In germline, CDR1 is MGHRA, CDR2 YSYEKL. This CDR3 is 15 amino acids long. Trimming took 1 base from V and 2 from J, leaving 9 bases between them. In nucleotides, the CDR3 is TGCGCCAGCAGCCAAGGAGGGAACCCCTACAATGAGCAGTTCTTC. Translation: CASSQGGNPYNEQFF.

The chain has TRBV19 and TRBJ1-5; 12 bases line up with TRBD1. V lost 6 bases to trimming and J lost 8 bases; unmatched junction nucleotides: 8. The CDR3 length is 15 residues. Germline CDR1 is LNHDA and CDR2 is SQIVND (reference sequence). DNA of the CDR3: TGTGCCAGTAGCTCCGGGACAGGGGGCGCGGAGCCCCAGCATTTT. It translates to CASSSGTGGAEPQHF.

The V and J genes are TRBV6-5 and TRBJ1-2, with 9 bases lining up with TRBD1. This CDR3 has 15 amino acids. V gave up 5 bases and J gave up 2 bases; unmatched junction bases: 6. Germline V CDR1 and CDR2: MNHEY, SVGAGI. Here the CDR3 reads CASSGTGRGNYGYTF. As DNA, the CDR3 is TGTGCCAGCAGTGGGACAGGGCGGGGAAACTATGGCTACACCTTC.

CDR3 protein: CASSQDQRLSTDTQYF. CDR3 nucleotides: TGCGCCAGCAGCCAAGATCAGCGTTTGAGCACAGATACGCAGTATTTT. The chain has TRBV4-1 and TRBJ2-3; D gene unclear. The CDR3 is 16 amino acids. V was clipped by 0 bases and J by 0 bases, with 10 bases between them. Germline CDR1 is MGHRA and CDR2 is YSYEKL.

This clone was detected only a few times. J is TRBJ2-7 and V is TRBV28; D unclear. Trimming took off 3 bases at V and 0 bases at J, with 9 bases between the two ends. The CDR3 spans 14 residues. The V gene's germline CDR1 is MDHEN and CDR2 SYDVKM. The chain's CDR3 is CASSFGLTSYEQYF. CDR3 DNA sequence: TGTGCCAGCAGTTTCGGCCTCACCTCCTACGAGCAGTACTTC.

The chain couples TRBV7-2 to TRBJ1-2, with a possible D match to TRBD1 (5 bases). Between the trimmed V and J ends, which lost 5 bases and 4 bases, there was a span of 17 bases. CDR1 SGHTA and CDR2 FQGNSA come from the germline V gene. CDR3 size: 15 residues. The CDR3 protein is CASSLRGEESYGYTF. As DNA, the CDR3 is TGTGCCAGCAGCCTCCGGGGGGAGGAGTCCTATGGCTACACCTTC.

This chain uses TRBV27 with TRBJ2-7; 10 positions match TRBD1. The length of the CDR3 is 14 residues. Germline values: CDR1 MNHEY, CDR2 SMNVEV (reference sequence). The ends lost 5 bases at V and 4 bases at J; junction bases unmatched: 5. The CDR3 DNA is TGTGCCAGCAGTCTGCGGGACAGGGGATACGAGCAGTACTTC. Translation: CASSLRDRGYEQYF.

This clone has just a few counts. The V and J genes are TRBV11-2 and TRBJ2-2, with 9 positions matching TRBD2. CDR3 length: 16 residues. The germline CDR1 and CDR2 sequences are SGHAT and FQNNGV. After removal of 5 bases from V and 0 bases from J, the junction contained 4 bases not matched to a gene. The CDR3 coding sequence is TGTGCCAGCAGCCAGGGCGGGGGGGCGAACACCGGGGAGCTGTTTTTT. It codes for CASSQGGGANTGELFF.

This clone was seen a single time. The genes are TRBV19 and TRBJ2-2; TRBD2 agrees at 13 bases. This CDR3 comprises 15 residues. Germline CDR1 reads LNHDA; CDR2 reads SQIVND (reference sequence). V trimming: 5 bases; J trimming: 6 bases; junction bases outside the gene matches: 3. CDR3 residues: CASSGLAGVSGELFF. The DNA for the CDR3 is TGTGCCAGTAGTGGACTAGCGGGGGTGTCCGGGGAGCTGTTTTTT.